One sample yielded the 18 T cell receptor beta chains listed below, sequenced in a study of T cells after yellow fever vaccination. Each CDR3 protein gets one entry after TCRdb re-called the 5' RACE reads with MiXCR. The sample carries 50,000 or so distinct CDR3 sequences, approximately 6.5% recorded once. Material: CD8+ T cells sorted from PBMCs, obtained on the day of the first yellow fever vaccination. The receptors were gathered from a man aged 18 to 30 who received the YFV17D yellow fever vaccine.

The rearrangement joins TRBV5-5 to TRBJ2-2, with D hard to call. Germline values: CDR1 SGHKS, CDR2 YYEKEE (reference sequence). The CDR3 consists of 12 residues. The V end was cut by 4 bases, the J end by 5 bases, with 6 bases between. The CDR3 DNA sequence: TGTGCCAGCAGCCGCGTGACCGGGGAGCTGTTTTTT. Amino acids: CASSRVTGELFF.

The chain joins TRBV10-3 to TRBJ2-3; 9 bases fit TRBD1. V gave up 6 bases and J gave up 4 bases; unmatched junction bases: 2. The CDR3 is 13 amino acids. Germline CDR1 and CDR2: ENHRY and SYGVKD. For the CDR3, the DNA is TGTGCCATCAGGGGACAGGGTCCAGATACGCAGTATTTT. Amino acid sequence: CAIRGQGPDTQYF.

This clonotype was observed a handful of times. The rearrangement links TRBV7-3 to TRBJ2-7, with D uncertain. The CDR3 is made up of 14 amino acids. Germline CDR1 and CDR2: SGHTA and FQGTGA. Trimming shortened V by 2 bases and J by 0 bases, and 8 bases separated the two germline ends. CDR3 nucleotides: TGTGCCAGCAGCTTACTCCCGGGCTCCTACGAGCAGTACTTC. Protein sequence: CASSLLPGSYEQYF. Drawing the rest from reference TRBV7-3 and TRBJ2-7, the complete variable domain is GAGVSQTPSNKVTEKGKYVELRCDPISGHTALYWYRQSLGQGPEFLIYFQGTGAADDSGLPNDRFFAVRPEGSVSTLKIQRTERGDSAVYLCASSLLPGSYEQYFGPGTRLTVT.

CDR3 protein: CSVVGQGRSGELFF. DNA for the CDR3: TGCAGCGTTGTCGGACAGGGGAGGTCCGGGGAGCTGTTTTTT. The gene calls are TRBV29-1 and TRBJ2-2, with TRBD1 matching over 9 bases. CDR1 SQVTM and CDR2 ANQGSEA come from the germline V gene. This CDR3 is built from 14 residues. V gave up 4 bases and J gave up 6 bases; unmatched junction bases: 6.

The sample holds many counts of this clonotype. The chain has TRBV15 and TRBJ2-5; TRBD2 matches at 13 bases. There are 18 residues in the CDR3. Germline-derived CDR1 and CDR2 are LNHNV and YYDKDF (reference sequence). Trimming took 1 base from V and 3 from J; bases not matched to a gene: 8. The CDR3: CATSRGLLAGGPEETQYF. The CDR3 DNA reads TGTGCCACCAGCAGAGGCTTACTAGCGGGGGGGCCAGAAGAGACCCAGTACTTC.

This clonotype was seen a handful of times. V is TRBV7-2 and J is TRBJ2-1, with D tentatively TRBD2 (5 bases). Per germline, CDR1 SGHTA and CDR2 FQGNSA. V was cut by 5 bases and J by 5 bases, with 31 bases left in between. The CDR3 sequence is 20 residues long. The CDR3 is CASSTTEAREARLKNNEQFF. CDR3 bases: TGTGCCAGCAGCACGACCGAAGCCCGAGAAGCGAGACTAAAAAACAATGAGCAGTTCTTC.

This clonotype appeared many times. This chain joins TRBV10-3 and TRBJ2-5; 14 bases are shared with TRBD2. Looked up from germline, CDR1 is ENHRY and CDR2 is SYGVKD. The CDR3 length is 16 residues. Trimming took 2 bases from V and 3 from J; bases not matched to a gene: 2. The CDR3 is CAISEPGLAGEETQYF. The CDR3 bases are TGTGCCATCAGTGAGCCGGGACTAGCGGGAGAAGAGACCCAGTACTTC.

This clonotype was counted many times. J is TRBJ1-5 and V is TRBV19; D gene unclear. Germline CDR1 and CDR2: LNHDA and SQIVND (reference sequence). CDR3 size: 16 residues. V lost 6 bases and J lost 0, with 15 bases in between. The CDR3, as DNA: TGTGCCAGTAGACAAAGGTCGTTAGATAGCAATCAGCCCCAGCATTTT. This codes for CASRQRSLDSNQPQHF. Filled out from reference TRBV19 and TRBJ1-5, the complete variable domain reads DGGITQSPKYLFRKEGQNVTLSCEQNLNHDAMYWYRQDPGQGLRLIYYSQIVNDFQKGDIAEGYSVSREKKESFPLTVTSAQKNPTAFYLCASRQRSLDSNQPQHFGDGTRLSIL.

This clonotype was seen many times. The chain combines TRBV11-2 with TRBJ2-7; D is possibly TRBD1 (5 bases). Germline V gene sequence: CDR1 SGHAT, CDR2 FQNNGV. V gave up 0 bases and J gave up 2 bases, with 11 bases separating them. The CDR3 covers 15 residues. The CDR3 here is CASSLEVRQTYEQYF. CDR3 nucleotide sequence: TGTGCCAGCAGCTTAGAGGTCAGACAGACCTACGAGCAGTACTTC.

This clonotype was detected only a few times. The chain has TRBV6-1 and TRBJ1-5; D is undetermined. V shed 6 bases and J shed 2 bases, with 11 bases lying between them. The CDR3 has 14 amino acids. Germline values: CDR1 MNHNS, CDR2 SASEGT. In DNA, the CDR3 is TGTGCCAGCAGCCGCGGACGGGGCAATCAGCCCCAGCATTTT. It is translated as CASSRGRGNQPQHF.

This clonotype appeared many times. The V call is TRBV5-1, the J call TRBJ2-7; 10 bases align to TRBD1. The CDR3 has 13 residues. After removal of 4 bases from V and 7 bases from J, the junction contained 5 bases not matched to a gene. Germline loops: CDR1 SGHRS, CDR2 YFSETQ. The CDR3 nucleotides read TGCGCCAGCAGCCCGGGACAGGGGATGGAGCAGTACGTC. Translated, it gives CASSPGQGMEQYV.

Many counts were recorded for this clonotype. V gene TRBV20-1 combines with J gene TRBJ2-1; a weak D match, TRBD2 (5 bases). The V gene lost 2 bases and the J gene lost 7 bases, with 9 bases spanning the gap. Germline loops: CDR1 DFQATT, CDR2 SNEGSKA (reference sequence). The CDR3 is made up of 12 amino acids. The CDR3 DNA reads TGCAGTGCTAGAATTGGAGGAAATGAGCAGTTCTTC. Translating gives CSARIGGNEQFF.

This clonotype was picked up a small number of times. This chain uses TRBV18 with TRBJ2-7; 7 bases are a match to TRBD1. This CDR3 contains 14 residues. The germline gives CDR1 KGHSH, CDR2 LQKENI. V dropped 3 bases and J dropped 4; count of bases not matched to a gene: 6. The CDR3 here is CASSPGTEKYEQYF. For the CDR3, the DNA is TGTGCCAGCTCACCCGGGACAGAGAAATACGAGCAGTACTTC.

This clonotype was observed many times. The chain links TRBV28 to TRBJ2-1; 10 bases agree with TRBD2. The CDR3 totals 15 residues. Germline CDR1 and CDR2: MDHEN and SYDVKM. The ends lost 11 bases at V and 7 bases at J; junction bases unmatched: 14. The CDR3 region is CALNGPSGGLNEQFF. DNA of the CDR3: TGTGCCCTCAACGGGCCTAGCGGGGGCCTTAATGAGCAGTTCTTC.

In its sample, this clonotype was seen many times. J is TRBJ2-5 and V is TRBV5-1, with 11 bases lining up with TRBD2. This CDR3 is 15 amino acids long. The germline CDR1 and CDR2 sequences are SGHRS and YFSETQ. J gave up 3 bases and V 2 bases, and 3 bases lay outside the gene matches. Here the CDR3 DNA reads TGCGCCAGCAGCTTCGGGACTAGCGGAGAAGAGACCCAGTACTTC. Protein product: CASSFGTSGEETQYF.

This clonotype turned up a few times. This chain uses TRBV11-2 with TRBJ2-5; 9 nucleotides agree with TRBD2. This CDR3 contains 19 residues. The germline CDR1 and CDR2 sequences are SGHAT and FQNNGV. V shed 0 bases and J 4 bases; nucleotides not matched to a gene: 15. For the CDR3, the DNA is TGTGCCAGCAGCTTAGATTTGACCTTGGCGGGGGGGCGGGGAGAGACCCAGTACTTC. Translated: CASSLDLTLAGGRGETQYF.

This clonotype has a count of ten or more. This sequence joins TRBV27 and TRBJ2-5, with TRBD2 matching over 12 bases. Germline V gene sequence: CDR1 MNHEY, CDR2 SMNVEV (reference sequence). Germline trimming cut 5 bases from V and 5 bases from J; bases unmatched to any gene: 6. CDR3 length equals 15 residues. The CDR3 spells CASSARLAGDETQYF. The CDR3 DNA reads TGTGCCAGCAGTGCGAGACTAGCGGGGGACGAGACCCAGTACTTC.

This clonotype has only a few counts. The chain employs TRBV6-5 and TRBJ2-3; TRBD2 agrees at 9 bases. V shed 1 base and J 0 bases; nucleotides not matched to a gene: 8. Germline-derived CDR1 and CDR2 are MNHEY and SVGAGI. The CDR3 spans 18 residues. This CDR3 is CASSYYNLAGSSTDTQYF. Written as DNA, the CDR3 is TGTGCCAGCAGTTACTACAACCTAGCGGGGTCTAGCACAGATACGCAGTATTTT.